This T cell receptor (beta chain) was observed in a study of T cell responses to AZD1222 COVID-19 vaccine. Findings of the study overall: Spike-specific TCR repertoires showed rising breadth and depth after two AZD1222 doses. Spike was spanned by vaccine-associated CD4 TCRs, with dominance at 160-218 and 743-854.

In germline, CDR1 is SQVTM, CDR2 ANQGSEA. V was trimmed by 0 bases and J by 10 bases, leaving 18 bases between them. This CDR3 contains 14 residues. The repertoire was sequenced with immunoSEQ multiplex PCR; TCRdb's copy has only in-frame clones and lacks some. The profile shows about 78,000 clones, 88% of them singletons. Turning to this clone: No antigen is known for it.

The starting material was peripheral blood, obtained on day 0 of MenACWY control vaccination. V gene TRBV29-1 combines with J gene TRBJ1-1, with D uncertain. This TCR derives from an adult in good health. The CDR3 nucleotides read TGCAGCGTTGAAGAGGTGCCAGCCTTGTGGGGAGCTTTCTTT. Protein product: CSVEEVPALWGAFF.